These T cell receptor beta chains were read from a single sample in a study of T-cell reconstitution after alpha-beta-depleted transplantation in children. TCRdb independently ran MiXCR on the PCR reads; one entry per CDR3 protein. Of 400,000 to 500,000 distinct CDR3 sequences detected, 11% appear once; the ten largest clones hold roughly 5.5%. This specimen consisted of PBMCs from the stem cell graft donor, obtained from the stem cell graft. The receptor source for this set is a human donor who donated a stem cell graft to a child with acute myeloid leukemia. CDR3s include the opening cysteine and the closing phenylalanine or tryptophan. D genes are given only for firm matches. Some rows mark clone size as missing; the rest say once, few, many or name a class of expanded clone.

>NA|many|TRBV5-1|TRBJ1-4
CASSGGTALHEKLFF
TGCGCCAGCAGCGGCGGGACGGCCCTTCATGAAAAACTGTTTTTT
>NA|NA|TRBV10-3|TRBJ2-6
CAIAETGSGANVLTF
TGTGCCATAGCAGAAACAGGTTCTGGGGCCAACGTCCTGACTTTC
>TRBD1|few|TRBV7-9|TRBJ2-1
CASSLAPQGSLHEQFF
TGTGCCAGCAGCTTAGCGCCACAGGGGAGCCTCCATGAGCAGTTCTTC
>TRBD1|NA|TRBV5-1|TRBJ2-3
CASSFQGVTDTQYF
TGCGCCAGCAGCTTTCAGGGGGTCACAGATACGCAGTATTTT
>NA|few|TRBV6-2/TRBV6-3|TRBJ2-3
CASSYAQEKPGPSTDTQYF
TGTGCCAGCAGTTACGCCCAAGAAAAACCGGGTCCTAGCACAGATACGCAGTATTTT
>NA|few|TRBV20-1|TRBJ2-3
CSVRTGGVDTQYF
TGCAGTGTTAGGACGGGCGGCGTGGATACGCAGTATTTT
>TRBD2|NA|TRBV7-6|TRBJ2-3
CASSTGLAITDTQYF
TGTGCCAGCAGCACCGGACTAGCGATCACAGATACGCAGTATTTT
>TRBD1|NA|TRBV29-1|TRBJ1-2
CSVAGTAPLRPTF
TGCAGCGTTGCCGGGACAGCTCCTCTCCGACCCACCTTC
>TRBD2|many|TRBV20-1|TRBJ2-1
CSARATSVNNEQFF
TGCAGTGCTAGAGCGACTAGCGTTAACAATGAGCAGTTCTTC
>NA|NA|TRBV5-6|TRBJ2-5
CASSQEVTQYF
TGTGCCAGCAGCCAGGAAGTGACCCAGTACTTC
>NA|few|TRBV7-8|TRBJ2-5
CASSLVGILTVQETQYF
TGTGCCAGCAGCTTAGTGGGGATTTTAACGGTTCAAGAGACCCAGTACTTC
>NA|few|TRBV5-1|TRBJ2-4
CASSLGGAGIAKNIQYF
TGCGCCAGCAGCTTGGGTGGGGCGGGGATCGCCAAAAACATTCAGTACTTC
>TRBD2|NA|TRBV7-9|TRBJ2-1
CASSRGLWNEQFF
TGTGCCAGCAGCAGGGGACTATGGAATGAGCAGTTCTTC
>NA|many|TRBV10-3|TRBJ1-1
CAISDQGRMNTEAFF
TGTGCCATCAGTGACCAGGGGAGGATGAACACTGAAGCTTTCTTT
>TRBD1|NA|TRBV6-1|TRBJ2-7
CASSATGTGAILGYEQYF
TGTGCCAGCAGTGCCACCGGGACAGGGGCCATCCTCGGATACGAGCAGTACTTC
>TRBD1|few|TRBV27|TRBJ2-7
CASSTNPGQGVSYEQYF
TGTGCCAGCAGCACAAACCCCGGACAGGGGGTTTCCTACGAGCAGTACTTC
>TRBD1|few|TRBV7-8|TRBJ2-1
CASSPGTGRGNEQFF
TGTGCCAGCAGCCCTGGGACAGGGAGAGGGAATGAGCAGTTCTTC
>NA|many|TRBV7-2|TRBJ2-1
CASSLRGLRNEQFF
TGTGCCAGCAGCTTAAGGGGACTCCGCAATGAGCAGTTCTTC
>NA|many|TRBV29-1|TRBJ1-2
CSVGLGDGYTF
TGCAGCGTTGGTTTGGGCGATGGCTACACCTTC
>NA|NA|TRBV6-5|TRBJ2-1
CASNHLDASAVNEQFF
TGTGCCAGCAATCACCTCGACGCCTCAGCCGTCAATGAGCAGTTCTTC
>NA|few|TRBV11-2|TRBJ1-2
CASSSTAHYGYTF
TGTGCCAGCAGCTCGACAGCTCACTATGGCTACACCTTC
>TRBD2|NA|TRBV10-2|TRBJ2-2
CASSDLGGRVTGELFF
TGCGCCAGCAGTGATCTAGGCGGGAGAGTTACCGGGGAGCTGTTTTTT
>TRBD2|many|TRBV11-2|TRBJ2-7
CASSLYFVTAGGSSEQYF
TGTGCCAGCAGCTTGTATTTCGTTACAGCGGGAGGGTCTAGCGAGCAGTACTTC
>TRBD1|many|TRBV10-3|TRBJ2-5
CAISESTGTGQETQYF
TGTGCCATCAGTGAGTCGACTGGGACAGGCCAAGAGACCCAGTACTTC
>NA|NA|TRBV2|TRBJ1-1
CASSPDIGEAFF
TGTGCCAGCAGTCCAGACATCGGGGAAGCTTTCTTT
>NA|many|TRBV29-1|TRBJ1-1
CSVFDGTEAFF
TGCAGCGTTTTTGACGGAACTGAAGCTTTCTTT
>NA|NA|TRBV24-1|TRBJ1-3
CASKEGYSGNTIYF
TGTGCCTCCAAGGAGGGTTACTCTGGAAACACCATATATTTT
>TRBD1|NA|TRBV7-2|TRBJ2-7
CASSYKTATGGRYEQYF
TGTGCCAGCAGCTATAAAACGGCGACAGGGGGACGATACGAGCAGTACTTC
>TRBD2|few|TRBV4-2|TRBJ2-2
CASSLWTSGNPGELFF
TGTGCCAGCAGCCTTTGGACTAGCGGGAACCCCGGGGAGCTGTTTTTT
>TRBD2|few|TRBV7-9|TRBJ2-5
CASSLAAGDQETQYF
TGTGCCAGCAGCTTAGCGGCGGGGGACCAAGAGACCCAGTACTTC
>NA|few|TRBV5-1|TRBJ2-1
CASSVRVLYNEQFF
TGCGCCAGCAGCGTTAGGGTTCTCTACAATGAGCAGTTCTTC
>NA|many|TRBV29-1|TRBJ2-3
CSVEVVASTDTQYF
TGCAGCGTTGAAGTGGTAGCGAGCACAGATACGCAGTATTTT
>TRBD1|few|TRBV7-9|TRBJ1-1
CASSSPPGQGMNTEAFF
TGTGCCAGCAGCTCACCACCGGGACAGGGGATGAACACTGAAGCTTTCTTT
>NA|many|TRBV12-3/TRBV12-4|TRBJ1-2
CASSSTTELGYGYTF
TGTGCCAGCAGTTCCACGACCGAGTTGGGCTATGGCTACACCTTC
>NA|NA|TRBV20-1|TRBJ2-1
CSARGNSYNEQFF
TGCAGTGCCCGTGGGAACTCCTACAATGAGCAGTTCTTC
>TRBD1|NA|TRBV7-2|TRBJ2-7
CASSINRGEQYF
TGTGCCAGCAGCATAAACAGGGGGGAGCAGTACTTC
>TRBD1|NA|TRBV5-1|TRBJ2-3
CASSLGDRTSTDTQYF
TGCGCCAGCAGCTTGGGGGACAGGACTAGCACAGATACGCAGTATTTT
>NA|few|TRBV27|TRBJ2-3
CASSLRAGAQRPDTQYF
TGTGCCAGCAGTTTACGGGCCGGGGCCCAACGACCAGATACGCAGTATTTT
>NA|NA|TRBV29-1|TRBJ2-7
CSVAGFSTYEQYF
TGCAGCGTTGCGGGATTTAGCACCTACGAGCAGTACTTC
>NA|NA|TRBV5-5|TRBJ1-2
CASSFGGRDYGYTF
TGTGCCAGCAGCTTTGGAGGGAGGGACTATGGCTACACCTTC
>TRBD1|once|TRBV4-1|TRBJ2-1
CASSQTARGLDEQFF
TGCGCCAGCAGCCAGACGGCCAGGGGGCTGGATGAGCAGTTCTTC
>TRBD2|NA|TRBV11-2|TRBJ2-7
CASSLERTSGSRSIYEQYF
TGTGCCAGCAGCTTAGAAAGGACTAGCGGGTCTCGTTCCATCTACGAGCAGTACTTC
>NA|few|TRBV12-3/TRBV12-4|TRBJ1-2
CASSRVGGYTF
TGTGCCAGCAGCCGAGTGGGTGGCTACACCTTC
>NA|many|TRBV6-1|TRBJ1-5
CASSGGGTGTNQPQHF
TGTGCCAGCAGTGGGGGAGGTACAGGGACCAATCAGCCCCAGCATTTT
>TRBD1|few|TRBV4-3|TRBJ1-2
CASSPYPGQGAPYGYTF
TGCGCCAGCAGCCCCTATCCGGGACAGGGGGCCCCCTATGGCTACACCTTC
>TRBD1|many|TRBV5-1|TRBJ2-1
CASRQQGSSYNEQFF
TGCGCCAGCAGGCAACAGGGGAGCTCCTACAATGAGCAGTTCTTC
>NA|many|TRBV5-1|TRBJ1-1
CASSTAALNTEAFF
TGCGCCAGCAGCACAGCTGCCTTGAACACTGAAGCTTTCTTT
>NA|many|TRBV27|TRBJ2-3
CASSFHHTDTQYF
TGTGCCAGCAGTTTTCACCACACAGATACGCAGTATTTT
>NA|NA|TRBV20-1|TRBJ2-1
CSASRPRAYNEQFF
TGCAGTGCTAGCAGGCCCCGGGCCTACAATGAGCAGTTCTTC
>NA|few|TRBV29-1|TRBJ2-1
CRTTRGNEQFF
TGCAGGACAACTCGGGGCAATGAGCAGTTCTTC
>TRBD1|NA|TRBV12-3/TRBV12-4|TRBJ1-1
CASTPGTGGTEAFF
TGTGCCAGCACTCCCGGGACAGGAGGCACTGAAGCTTTCTTT
>NA|few|TRBV18|TRBJ1-4
CASSPSGNEKLFF
TGTGCCAGCTCACCATCAGGAAATGAAAAACTGTTTTTT